This T cell receptor beta chain was sequenced during a study of Ad26.COV2.S vaccination and SARS-CoV-2 variants. Treatment in this sample: 19 received Ad26.COV2.S at low or high dose, single or two shots; roughly 5 received placebo; per-sample allocation not given. Sampling took place 63 days after the first vaccine or placebo injection. This table comes from immunoSEQ multiplex PCR, and its TCRdb copy is limited to in-frame clones, with some not included. The sample shows 400,000 to 450,000 clones, around 90% of them seen only once. The CDR3 spans 13 residues. Germline CDR1 reads GTSNPN; CDR2 reads SVGIG (reference sequence).

The starting material was peripheral blood, obtained in a trial of Ad26.COV2.S vaccine versus placebo. The chain combines TRBV30 with TRBJ1-1; D is unclear. This clonotype was sampled from a person aged 18-60 years who received the Ad26.COV2.S COVID-19 vaccine or a placebo. The CDR3 protein is CAVKSAVNTEAFF. The CDR3 region has the DNA TGTGCGGTAAAGAGTGCGGTGAACACTGAAGCTTTCTTT.